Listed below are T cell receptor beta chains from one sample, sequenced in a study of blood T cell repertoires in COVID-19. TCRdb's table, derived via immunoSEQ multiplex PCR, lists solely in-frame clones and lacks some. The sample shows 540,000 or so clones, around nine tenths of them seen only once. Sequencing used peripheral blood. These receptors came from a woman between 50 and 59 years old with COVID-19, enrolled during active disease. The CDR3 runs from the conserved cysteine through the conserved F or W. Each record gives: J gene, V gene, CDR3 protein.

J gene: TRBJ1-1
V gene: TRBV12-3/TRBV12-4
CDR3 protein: CASSFAGAEAFF

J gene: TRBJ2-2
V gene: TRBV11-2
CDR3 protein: CASSLLGGGGANTGELFF

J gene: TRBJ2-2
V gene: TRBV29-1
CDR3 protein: CSVLGQGSTGELFF

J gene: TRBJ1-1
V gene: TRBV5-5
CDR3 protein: CASSRDTPNTEAFF

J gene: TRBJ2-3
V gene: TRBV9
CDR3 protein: CASSASRGGATDTQYF

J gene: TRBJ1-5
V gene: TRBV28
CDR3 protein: CASSLTVGNQPQHF

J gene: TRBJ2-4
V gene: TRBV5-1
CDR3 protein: CASSLGTAQNIQYF

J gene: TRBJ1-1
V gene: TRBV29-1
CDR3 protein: CSVELLAHTEAFF

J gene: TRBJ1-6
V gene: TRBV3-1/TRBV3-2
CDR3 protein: CASRTGRISPLHF

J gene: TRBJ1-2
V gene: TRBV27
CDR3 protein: CASSNTRGGIYGYTF

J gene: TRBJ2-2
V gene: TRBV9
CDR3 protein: CASTSPLAGGPIRTGELFF

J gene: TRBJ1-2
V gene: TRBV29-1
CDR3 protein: CSVEIQGASYGYTF

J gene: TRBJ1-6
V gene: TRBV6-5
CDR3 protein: CASSSSGGGNSPLHF